This TCR beta chain came from a study of PD-1 blockade in mismatch repair-deficient tumors (dated by TCRdb to 2015 to 2018). For context, the study as a whole: Between September 2013 and September 2016, the trial enrolled 75 to 95 consecutive patients with some twelve types of mismatch repair-deficient cancer, all of whom had received prior treatment and were progressing. Tumor-associated T cell clones were tracked in the peripheral blood of patients responding to PD-1 blockade by deep sequencing of TCR CDR3 regions.

Trimming accounts for 4 bases at V and 2 bases at J, while the number of junction bases matched to no gene is 3. Reading the germline V gene gives CDR1 MGHDK and CDR2 SYGVNS. Including cysteine and phenylalanine, the CDR3 has 14 amino acids. The kept DNA is CDR3 alone, 42 bases in frame from the first base. The time point label for this specimen denotes: approximately nine-day in vitro stimulation with candidate neoantigen peptide 5. For each enrolled patient, mismatch repair deficiency was established using either polymerase chain reaction or immunohistochemistry. A few patients who responded to pembrolizumab therapy underwent TCR sequencing. Roughly seven ELISpot-reactive candidate neoantigen peptides were each used in a roughly 10-day in vitro stimulation before TCR sequencing. A control culture lacking peptide was run in an identical manner and was used as the baseline for calculation of clone fold changes. The phase II trial prospectively evaluated PD-1 blockade with pembrolizumab in advanced mismatch repair-deficient cancers, independent of tissue of origin.

Findings and caveats that apply to the study as a whole: Tumor-resident clones, often undetectable in blood before treatment, expanded rapidly after pembrolizumab and then contracted, generally before radiologic responses. Three of seven peptides elicited clonal expansion, yielding 142 unique blood TCRs, roughly 7 also found in tumor; all positive peptides derived from frameshift mutations.

Libraries were prepared through the immunoSEQ multiplex PCR assay. In the source study's methods: Clones were defined as neoantigen-specific by significant expansion to the relevant peptide and no significant expansion to any other tested peptide. TCRdb carries this immuneACCESS record with in-frame sequences only. Its versions omit some clonotypes, under half of them owing to an unresolved V gene in the studies checked, with the rest unexplained. V and J calls plus clone size are reproduced from that table; the DNA served to infer D and trimming. Within this sample are fewer than 18,000 clones, with approximately 80% of them counted one time only. The biggest ten clones account for 9.5% to 12% of the sample. Regarding this clone: No cognate antigen has been identified for it. Base qualities are not recorded, but no much larger clone differs from it by a single base.

The V and J genes are TRBV25-1 and TRBJ2-7, and 9 bases in between align with TRBD1. This receptor was obtained from an adult with mismatch repair-deficient cancer. Sequencing was performed on cells cultured in vitro, taken from a patient treated with pembrolizumab. The DNA is TGTGCCAGCAGTGTGGACAGGGGTGCCTACGAGCAGTACTTC. This sequence encodes CASSVDRGAYEQYF.